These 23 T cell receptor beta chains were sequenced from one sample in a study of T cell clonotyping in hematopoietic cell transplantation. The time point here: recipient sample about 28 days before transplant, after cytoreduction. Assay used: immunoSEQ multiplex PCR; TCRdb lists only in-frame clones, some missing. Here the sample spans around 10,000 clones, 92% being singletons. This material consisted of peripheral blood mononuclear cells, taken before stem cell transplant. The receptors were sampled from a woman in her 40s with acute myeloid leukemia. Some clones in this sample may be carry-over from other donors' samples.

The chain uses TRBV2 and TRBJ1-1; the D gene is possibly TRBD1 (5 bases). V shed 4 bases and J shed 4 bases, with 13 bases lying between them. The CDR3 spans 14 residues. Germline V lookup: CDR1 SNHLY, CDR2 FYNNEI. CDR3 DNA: TGTGCCAGCAGTGCTGACAGAGTCGTCACTGAAGCTTTCTTT. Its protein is CASSADRVVTEAFF.

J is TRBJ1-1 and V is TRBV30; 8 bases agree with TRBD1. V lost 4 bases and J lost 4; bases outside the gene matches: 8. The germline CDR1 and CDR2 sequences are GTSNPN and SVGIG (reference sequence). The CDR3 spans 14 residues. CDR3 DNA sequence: TGTGCCTGGAACCTAGGACAGGGAAGCACTGAAGCTTTCTTT. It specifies CAWNLGQGSTEAFF.

The CDR3 DNA sequence: TGCGCCAGCAGCTTGGAGGGACTAGCGGGAAGCTCCTACAATGAGCAGTTCTTC. Translated: CASSLEGLAGSSYNEQFF. The chain carries TRBV5-1 and TRBJ2-1; 13 bases line up with TRBD2. V lost 0 bases and J lost 0; bases outside the gene matches: 3. This CDR3 is built from 18 residues. Germline CDR1 is SGHRS and CDR2 is YFSETQ.

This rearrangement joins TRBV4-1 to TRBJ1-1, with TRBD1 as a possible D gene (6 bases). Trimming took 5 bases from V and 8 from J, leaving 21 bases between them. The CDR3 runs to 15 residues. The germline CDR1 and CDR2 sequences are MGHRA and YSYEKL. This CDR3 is CASSKRTEAHEEAFF. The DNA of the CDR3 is TGCGCCAGCAGCAAGCGGACAGAAGCGCATGAGGAAGCTTTCTTT.

CDR3 DNA sequence: TGTGCCAGCAGCTCCCTACAGGGAGACAAAAACATTCAGTACTTC. It encodes CASSSLQGDKNIQYF. V usage is TRBV7-9 and J usage is TRBJ2-4, with a tentative D call TRBD1 (6 bases). V was pared by 4 bases and J by 3 bases, with 13 bases between. The CDR3 sequence is 15 residues long. CDR1 and CDR2 (germline): SEHNR, FQNEAQ (reference sequence).

This CDR3 is CAWNPFGETNTGELFF. The CDR3 bases are TGTGCCTGGAACCCTTTCGGGGAAACGAACACCGGGGAGCTGTTTTTT. The chain is built from TRBV30 and TRBJ2-2; D possibly corresponds to TRBD2 (5 bases). Germline CDR1 GTSNPN, CDR2 SVGIG (reference sequence). This CDR3 is 16 amino acids long. V was shortened by 4 bases and J by 0 bases, with 15 bases between the two germline ends.

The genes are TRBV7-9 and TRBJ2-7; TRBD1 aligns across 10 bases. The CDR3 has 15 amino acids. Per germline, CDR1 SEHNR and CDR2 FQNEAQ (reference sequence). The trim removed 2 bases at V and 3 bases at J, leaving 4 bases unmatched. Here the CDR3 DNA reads TGTGCCAGCAGCTTAATTGGGACAGGGGACTACGAGCAGTACTTC. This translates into CASSLIGTGDYEQYF.

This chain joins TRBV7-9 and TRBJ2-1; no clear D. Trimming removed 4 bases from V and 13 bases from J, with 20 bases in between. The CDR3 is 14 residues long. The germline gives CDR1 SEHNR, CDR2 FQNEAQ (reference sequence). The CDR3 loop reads CASSSPADLVRQFF. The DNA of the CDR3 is TGTGCCAGCAGCTCCCCAGCAGACCTAGTTAGACAGTTCTTC.

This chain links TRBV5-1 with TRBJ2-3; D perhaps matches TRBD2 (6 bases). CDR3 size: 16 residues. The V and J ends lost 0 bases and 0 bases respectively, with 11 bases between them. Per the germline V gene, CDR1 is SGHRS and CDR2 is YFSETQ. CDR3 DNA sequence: TGCGCCAGCAGCTTGGTTAGCGGAAAGAGCACAGATACGCAGTATTTT. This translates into CASSLVSGKSTDTQYF.

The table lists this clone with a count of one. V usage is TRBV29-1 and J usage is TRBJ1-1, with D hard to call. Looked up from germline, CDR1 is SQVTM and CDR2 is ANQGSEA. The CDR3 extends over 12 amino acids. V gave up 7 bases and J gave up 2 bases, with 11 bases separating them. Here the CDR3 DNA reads TGCAGCGGATGGACGGGTAACACTGAAGCTTTCTTT. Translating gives CSGWTGNTEAFF. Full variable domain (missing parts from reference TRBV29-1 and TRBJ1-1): SAVISQKPSRDICQRGTSLTIQCQVDSQVTMMFWYRQQPGQSLTLIATANQGSEATYESGFVIDKFPISRPNLTFSTLTVSNMSPEDSSIYLCSGWTGNTEAFFGQGTRLTVV.

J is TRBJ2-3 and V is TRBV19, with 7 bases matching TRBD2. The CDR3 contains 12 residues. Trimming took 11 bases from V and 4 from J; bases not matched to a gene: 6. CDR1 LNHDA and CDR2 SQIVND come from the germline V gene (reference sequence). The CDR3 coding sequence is TGTGCCCCGAGGCGGGAGTCAGATACGCAGTATTTT. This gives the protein CAPRRESDTQYF. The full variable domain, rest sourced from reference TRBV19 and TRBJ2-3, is DGGITQSPKYLFRKEGQNVTLSCEQNLNHDAMYWYRQDPGQGLRLIYYSQIVNDFQKGDIAEGYSVSREKKESFPLTVTSAQKNPTAFYLCAPRRESDTQYFGPGTRLTVL.

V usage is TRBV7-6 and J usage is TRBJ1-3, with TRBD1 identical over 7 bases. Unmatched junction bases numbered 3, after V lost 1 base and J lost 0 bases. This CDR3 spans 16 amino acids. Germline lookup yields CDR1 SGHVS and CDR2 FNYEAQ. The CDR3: CASSLEGASSGNTIYF. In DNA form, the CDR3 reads TGTGCCAGCAGCTTAGAGGGGGCGAGCTCTGGAAACACCATATATTTT. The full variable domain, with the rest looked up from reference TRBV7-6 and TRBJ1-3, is GAGVSQSPRYKVTKRGQDVALRCDPISGHVSLYWYRQALGQGPEFLTYFNYEAQQDKSGLPNDRFSAERPEGSISTLTIQRTEQRDSAMYRCASSLEGASSGNTIYFGEGSWLTVV.

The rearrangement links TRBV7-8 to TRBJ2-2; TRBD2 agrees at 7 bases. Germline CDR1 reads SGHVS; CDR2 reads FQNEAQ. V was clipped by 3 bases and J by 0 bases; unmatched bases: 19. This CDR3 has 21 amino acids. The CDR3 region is CASSFDFGGRVTGANTGELFF. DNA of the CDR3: TGTGCCAGCAGCTTTGATTTTGGCGGGAGAGTGACGGGCGCGAACACCGGGGAGCTGTTTTTT.

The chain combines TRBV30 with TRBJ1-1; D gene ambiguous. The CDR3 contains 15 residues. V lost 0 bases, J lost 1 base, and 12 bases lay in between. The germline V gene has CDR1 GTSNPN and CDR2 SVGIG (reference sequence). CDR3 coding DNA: TGTGCCTGGAGTGTACCGATGAATAAGAACACTGAAGCTTTCTTT. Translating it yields CAWSVPMNKNTEAFF.

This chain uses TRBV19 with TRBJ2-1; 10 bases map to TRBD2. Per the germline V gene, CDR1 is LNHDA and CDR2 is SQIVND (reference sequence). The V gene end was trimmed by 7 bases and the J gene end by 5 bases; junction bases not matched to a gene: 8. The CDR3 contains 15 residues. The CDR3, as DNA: TGTGCCAGTACCACCGGGACTAGCGAAAACAATGAGCAGTTCTTC. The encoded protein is CASTTGTSENNEQFF. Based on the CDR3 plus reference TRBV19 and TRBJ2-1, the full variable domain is DGGITQSPKYLFRKEGQNVTLSCEQNLNHDAMYWYRQDPGQGLRLIYYSQIVNDFQKGDIAEGYSVSREKKESFPLTVTSAQKNPTAFYLCASTTGTSENNEQFFGPGTRLTVL.

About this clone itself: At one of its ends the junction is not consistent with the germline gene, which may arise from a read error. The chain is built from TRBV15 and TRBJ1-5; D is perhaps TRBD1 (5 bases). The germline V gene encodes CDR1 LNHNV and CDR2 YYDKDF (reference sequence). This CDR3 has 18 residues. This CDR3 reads CATSRDFPNRQGKQPQHF. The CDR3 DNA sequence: TGTGCCACCAGCAGAGATTTCCCTAATCGGCAGGGCAAACAGCCCCAGCATTTT.

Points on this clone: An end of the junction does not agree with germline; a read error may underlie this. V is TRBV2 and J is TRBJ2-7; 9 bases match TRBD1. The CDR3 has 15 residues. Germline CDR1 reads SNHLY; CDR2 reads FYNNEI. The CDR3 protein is CASREELGQGHEQYF. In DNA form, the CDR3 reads TGTGCCAGCAGGGAAGAACTCGGACAGGGGCACGAGCAGTACTTC. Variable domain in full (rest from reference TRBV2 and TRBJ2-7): EPEVTQTPSHQVTQMGQEVILRCVPISNHLYFYWYRQILGQKVEFLVSFYNNEISEKSEIFDDQFSVERPDGSNFTLKIRSTKLEDSAMYFCASREELGQGHEQYFGPGTRLTVT.

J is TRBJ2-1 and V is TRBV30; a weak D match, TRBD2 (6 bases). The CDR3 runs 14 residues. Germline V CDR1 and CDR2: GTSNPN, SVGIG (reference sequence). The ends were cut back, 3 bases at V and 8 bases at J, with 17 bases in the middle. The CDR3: CAWRTSSLSYEQFF. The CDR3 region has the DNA TGTGCCTGGAGGACTAGTTCACTCTCTTATGAGCAGTTCTTC.

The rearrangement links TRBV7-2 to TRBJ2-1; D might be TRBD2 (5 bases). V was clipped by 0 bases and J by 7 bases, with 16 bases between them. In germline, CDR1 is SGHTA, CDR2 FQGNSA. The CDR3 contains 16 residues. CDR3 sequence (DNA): TGTGCCAGCAGCTTAGCCGGGCCTCACTCGGGGAATGAGCAGTTCTTC. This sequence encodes CASSLAGPHSGNEQFF.

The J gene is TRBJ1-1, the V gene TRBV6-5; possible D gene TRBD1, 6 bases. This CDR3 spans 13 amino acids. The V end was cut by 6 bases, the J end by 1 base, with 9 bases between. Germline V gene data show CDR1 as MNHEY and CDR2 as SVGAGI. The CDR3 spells CASSVQGNTEAFF. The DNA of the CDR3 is TGTGCCAGCAGCGTACAGGGGAACACTGAAGCTTTCTTT.

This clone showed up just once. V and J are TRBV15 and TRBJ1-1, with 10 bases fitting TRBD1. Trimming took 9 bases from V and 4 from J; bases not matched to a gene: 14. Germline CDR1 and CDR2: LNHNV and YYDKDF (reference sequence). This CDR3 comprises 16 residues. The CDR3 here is CATSDRGGSGSTEAFF. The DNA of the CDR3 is TGTGCCACGTCGGACAGGGGGGGCTCGGGGAGCACTGAAGCTTTCTTT.

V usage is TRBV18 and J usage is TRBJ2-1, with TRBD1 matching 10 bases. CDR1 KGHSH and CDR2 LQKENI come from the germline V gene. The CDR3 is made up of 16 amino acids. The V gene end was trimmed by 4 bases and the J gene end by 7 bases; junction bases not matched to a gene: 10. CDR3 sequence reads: CASSRRQGATPNEQFF. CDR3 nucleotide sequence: TGTGCCAGCTCACGCCGACAGGGGGCTACGCCTAATGAGCAGTTCTTC.

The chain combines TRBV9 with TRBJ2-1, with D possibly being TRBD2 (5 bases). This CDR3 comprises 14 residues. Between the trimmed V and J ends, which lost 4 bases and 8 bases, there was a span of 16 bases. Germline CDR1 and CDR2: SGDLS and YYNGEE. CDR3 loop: CASSRRARRDEQFF. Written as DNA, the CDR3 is TGTGCCAGCAGCCGCCGGGCTAGGCGGGATGAGCAGTTCTTC.